The rows below give T cell receptor beta chains drawn from one sample of a study of radiotherapy plus CTLA-4 blockade in lung cancer. Measured with immunoSEQ multiplex PCR; TCRdb has only the in-frame clones, and not every one. The sample has over 70,000 clones; approximately 83% are singletons. The material sequenced was peripheral blood, taken from a patient treated with radiotherapy plus ipilimumab. The origin of the receptors is a human donor with non-small cell lung cancer who had a partial response to radiotherapy plus ipilimumab. CDR3s include the opening cysteine and the closing phenylalanine or tryptophan. The D gene is left open where the match is weak. A row's size may be missing; if present it is once, few, many or a size class.

>TRBD1|TRBV5-1|-|TRBJ1-2
TGCGCCAGCAGCTCACGGGACAGTGGTAACTATGGCTACACCTTC
CASSSRDSGNYGYTF
>TRBD1|TRBV18|-|TRBJ1-2
TGTGCCAGCTCCCCGCCCCTGGTACAGGGGGCTGGTGGCTACACCTTC
CASSPPLVQGAGGYTF
>TRBD1|TRBV5-1|few|TRBJ1-1
TGCGCCAGCAGTTTCAAAGGACAGGGAGTAAAGAACACTGAAGCTTTCTTT
CASSFKGQGVKNTEAFF
>-|TRBV5-4|-|TRBJ1-2
TGTGCCAGCAGCTTGGACAGATTTGACTATGGCTACACCTTC
CASSLDRFDYGYTF
>-|TRBV18|-|TRBJ1-1
TGTGCCAGCTCAACGGACATAAACACTGAAGCTTTCTTT
CASSTDINTEAFF
>TRBD1|TRBV5-5|-|TRBJ1-3
TGTGCCAGCACCAAGGACAGGGCATTCTCTGGAAACACCATATATTTT
CASTKDRAFSGNTIYF
>TRBD2|TRBV5-1|-|TRBJ2-3
TGCGCCAGCAGCTTACGACCAGCGGGAGGGTCGGATACGCAGTATTTT
CASSLRPAGGSDTQYF
>TRBD1|TRBV4-1|-|TRBJ1-1
TGCGCCAGCAGTTTATGGACAGGGGCGAACACTGAAGCTTTCTTT
CASSLWTGANTEAFF
>TRBD2|TRBV7-9|-|TRBJ2-1
TGTGCCAGCAGCTTGGAGCGGGGAGGGGCCTACAATGAGCAGTTCTTC
CASSLERGGAYNEQFF
>TRBD2|TRBV19|-|TRBJ2-7
TGTGCCAGTAGTATAGCCACTAGCGGGACCTCCTCCTACGAGCAGTACTTC
CASSIATSGTSSYEQYF
>TRBD1|TRBV5-8|-|TRBJ2-5
TGTGCCAGCAGCTTTTTAGGACAGGCTCAAGAGACCCAGTACTTC
CASSFLGQAQETQYF
>TRBD2|TRBV19|-|TRBJ2-1
TGTGCCAGTAGTATAGATGGTAGCGGGAGCTCCTACAATGAGCAGTTCTTC
CASSIDGSGSSYNEQFF
>-|TRBV7-3|-|TRBJ2-2
TGTGCCAGCAGCTCACGAGTAGGGCGGGCGAACACCGGGGAGCTGTTTTTT
CASSSRVGRANTGELFF
>-|TRBV11-2|-|TRBJ1-2
TGTGCCAGCAGCTTAGATAAGGCAGGGAACTATGGCTACACCTTC
CASSLDKAGNYGYTF